A single sample is the source of the 26 T cell receptor beta chains below, sequenced in a study of shared clonotypes between healthy human individuals. Produced via immunoSEQ multiplex PCR; TCRdb's table is partial and in-frame only. The table lists a few hundred thousand clones, around 81% of them singletons. Sequencing used PBMCs. Source of these receptors: a woman between 40 and 50 years old in good health. Some clones in this sample may be carry-over from other donors' samples.

About this clone: This likely traces to a read error, being one base from a far larger clone. The CDR3 loop reads CASSPGQGNQPQHF. CDR3 nucleotide sequence: TGTGCCAGCAGCCCGGGACAGGGAAATCAGCCCCAGCATTTT. V usage is TRBV5-6 and J usage is TRBJ1-5, with 9 nucleotides matching TRBD1. The junction had 3 bases not matched to a gene; V was cut back by 4 bases and J by 4 bases. CDR1 SGHDT and CDR2 YYEEEE come from the germline V gene. The CDR3 totals 14 residues.

This clone was found many times. V usage is TRBV27 and J usage is TRBJ2-3; maybe TRBD1 (8 bases). CDR3 length: 16 residues. The V end was cut by 6 bases, the J end by 2 bases, with 18 bases between. Looked up from germline, CDR1 is MNHEY and CDR2 is SMNVEV (reference sequence). The CDR3 nucleotides are TGTGCCAGCAGATCCTACAGGGGGGGGAACACAGATACGCAGTATTTT. This gives the protein CASRSYRGGNTDTQYF.

V gene TRBV5-5 combines with J gene TRBJ1-1; D ambiguous. V was clipped by 0 bases and J by 5 bases, with 8 bases between them. The CDR3 has 13 amino acids. Germline V gives CDR1 SGHKS, CDR2 YYEKEE (reference sequence). The CDR3 region has the DNA TGTGCCAGCAGCTTGGAGGGATGGACTGAAGCTTTCTTT. It codes for CASSLEGWTEAFF.

The CDR3: CASSPTAGGADTGELFF. CDR3 DNA sequence: TGTGCCAGCTCACCAACCGCTGGGGGGGCAGACACCGGGGAGCTGTTTTTT. This sequence joins TRBV18 and TRBJ2-2, with a weak D call TRBD2 (7 bases). The CDR3 consists of 17 residues. Germline CDR1 reads KGHSH; CDR2 reads LQKENI. The V gene lost 2 bases and the J gene lost 3 bases, with 16 bases spanning the gap.

Remarks on this clone: Other nucleotide sequences from this sample produce the same CDR3. The CDR3 is CASSFRAGANVLTF. CDR3 DNA: TGTGCCAGCAGTTTCAGGGCTGGGGCCAACGTCCTGACTTTC. The V and J genes are TRBV28 and TRBJ2-6; D is possibly TRBD1 (5 bases). Trimming pared 3 bases from V and 2 bases from J, leaving 5 bases between. The CDR3 is 14 amino acids. Germline V gene sequence: CDR1 MDHEN, CDR2 SYDVKM.

The V and J genes are TRBV15 and TRBJ2-5; 8 bases map to TRBD1. The junction had 5 bases not matched to a gene; V was cut back by 0 bases and J by 5 bases. Germline CDR1 and CDR2: LNHNV and YYDKDF (reference sequence). This CDR3 spans 15 amino acids. As DNA, the CDR3 is TGTGCCACCAGCAGAGATGGGACAGGTGGGGAGACCCAGTACTTC. Its protein is CATSRDGTGGETQYF.

The chain combines TRBV15 with TRBJ1-5; 8 bases agree with TRBD1. The V gene's germline CDR1 is LNHNV and CDR2 YYDKDF (reference sequence). The CDR3 covers 15 residues. V shed 4 bases, J shed 6 bases, and the junction held 8 bases outside the gene matches. DNA for the CDR3: TGTGCCACCAGCACCCAAGACAGGGGTAGTCAGCCCCAGCATTTT. Its protein is CATSTQDRGSQPQHF.

With regard to this clone: A single base separates this from a much larger clone, so it may be a read error. Other DNA sequences within the sample encode an identical CDR3. This rearrangement joins TRBV6-1 to TRBJ2-1, with 7 bases aligning to TRBD2. CDR1 and CDR2 from the germline V gene are MNHNS and SASEGT. The CDR3 runs 15 residues. V lost 6 bases to trimming and J lost 4 bases; unmatched junction nucleotides: 9. CDR3 sequence (DNA): TGTGCCAGCAGCGAAATAGGGGAGGGATACAATGAGCAGTTCTTC. Residues: CASSEIGEGYNEQFF.

The DNA for the CDR3 is TGCGCCAGCAGCCAAGCTATGGGACTAGTCTACAATGAGCAGTTCTTC. Protein product: CASSQAMGLVYNEQFF. The J gene is TRBJ2-1, the V gene TRBV4-3; TRBD2 matches 8 bases. This CDR3 spans 16 amino acids. The ends lost 1 base at V and 3 bases at J; junction bases unmatched: 5. In germline, CDR1 is LGHNA, CDR2 YSLEER.

This chain joins TRBV19 and TRBJ2-1, with a weak D call TRBD2 (6 bases). The germline CDR1 and CDR2 sequences are LNHDA and SQIVND (reference sequence). Trimming pared 3 bases from V and 2 bases from J, leaving 11 bases between. The CDR3 totals 15 residues. CDR3 coding DNA: TGTGCCAGTAGTATTTCGGAGGGCACCTACAATGAGCAGTTCTTC. Translating it yields CASSISEGTYNEQFF.

This clone was recorded at least ten times. Distinct nucleotide sequences in the sample also encode this CDR3. V usage is TRBV5-1 and J usage is TRBJ1-1; 7 positions match TRBD1. Germline V gene data show CDR1 as SGHRS and CDR2 as YFSETQ. This CDR3 has 16 residues. V lost 4 bases to trimming and J lost 0 bases; unmatched junction nucleotides: 9. Written as DNA, the CDR3 is TGCGCCAGCAGCCTGGGCCTGGGACAGTTGAACACTGAAGCTTTCTTT. Translation gives CASSLGLGQLNTEAFF. The entire variable domain, with the rest obtained from reference TRBV5-1 and TRBJ1-1, is as follows: KAGVTQTPRYLIKTRGQQVTLSCSPISGHRSVSWYQQTPGQGLQFLFEYFSETQRNKGNFPGRFSGRQFSNSRSEMNVSTLELGDSALYLCASSLGLGQLNTEAFFGQGTRLTVV.

This clone was detected a few times. CDR3 sequence reads: CAWSTGAHEKLFF. The DNA of the CDR3 is TGTGCCTGGAGTACGGGGGCCCATGAAAAACTGTTTTTT. J is TRBJ1-4 and V is TRBV30, with D possibly being TRBD1 (6 bases). The length of the CDR3 is 13 residues. CDR1 is GTSNPN, CDR2 SVGIG, per germline (reference sequence). V dropped 2 bases and J dropped 6 bases, with 10 bases sitting between them.

A note on this clone: This sample also contains other DNA sequences that code for the same CDR3. CDR3 sequence reads: CASSIGSGGQPQHF. CDR3 in DNA: TGTGCCAGTAGTATCGGCAGTGGGGGGCAGCCCCAGCATTTT. The V and J genes are TRBV19 and TRBJ1-5; D possibly corresponds to TRBD1 (5 bases). CDR1 and CDR2 (germline): LNHDA, SQIVND (reference sequence). Deletions cut 3 bases from V and 7 bases from J, with 13 bases between. This CDR3 contains 14 residues.

The rearrangement joins TRBV19 to TRBJ2-7; 10 bases agree with TRBD1. V was clipped by 4 bases and J by 3 bases; unmatched bases: 9. Germline CDR1 LNHDA, CDR2 SQIVND (reference sequence). The CDR3 spans 16 residues. In DNA form, the CDR3 reads TGTGCCAGTAGTACCCGACAGGGGGCGGTGGGCTACGAGCAGTACTTC. This gives the protein CASSTRQGAVGYEQYF. Full variable domain (remainder filled in from reference TRBV19 and TRBJ2-7): DGGITQSPKYLFRKEGQNVTLSCEQNLNHDAMYWYRQDPGQGLRLIYYSQIVNDFQKGDIAEGYSVSREKKESFPLTVTSAQKNPTAFYLCASSTRQGAVGYEQYFGPGTRLTVT.

This clone appeared a few times. Germline and junction disagree at one end, which may indicate a read error. This chain joins TRBV11-2 and TRBJ1-2; a weak D match, TRBD1 (5 bases). Germline V gives CDR1 SGHAT, CDR2 FQNNGV. The CDR3 is 15 residues long. In DNA, the CDR3 is TGTGCCAGCGGCTTAGTTGCAGGGAGTGGCTATGGCTACACCTTC. Translated, it gives CASGLVAGSGYGYTF. The full variable domain, in which reference TRBV11-2 and TRBJ1-2 provide the parts outside the CDR3, is EAGVAQSPRYKIIEKRQSVAFWCNPISGHATLYWYQQILGQGPKLLIQFQNNGVVDDSQLPKDRFSAERLKGVDSTLKIQPAKLEDSAVYLCASGLVAGSGYGYTFGSGTRLTVV.

As for this clone: This same CDR3 is encoded by further DNA sequences in the sample. The J gene is TRBJ1-1, the V gene TRBV10-2; 9 bases map to TRBD1. The CDR3 is 14 residues long. The ends lost 2 bases at V and 5 bases at J; junction bases unmatched: 3. Per germline, CDR1 WSHSY and CDR2 SAAADI. The CDR3 loop is CASSETGGGTEAFF. The CDR3, as DNA: TGCGCCAGCAGTGAGACAGGGGGCGGGACTGAAGCTTTCTTT.

This clone has only a few counts. The chain employs TRBV6-5 and TRBJ1-1; D possibly corresponds to TRBD1 (5 bases). This CDR3 contains 12 residues. V was cut by 8 bases and J by 0 bases, with 7 bases left in between. Germline CDR1 MNHEY, CDR2 SVGAGI. CDR3 amino acids: CASRTLNTEAFF. CDR3 coding DNA: TGTGCCAGCCGGACACTGAACACTGAAGCTTTCTTT.

A remark on this clone: Other DNA sequences in the sample encode the same CDR3. This chain links TRBV9 with TRBJ1-2; TRBD1 is a possible D gene (6 bases). This CDR3 spans 16 amino acids. Germline V gives CDR1 SGDLS, CDR2 YYNGEE. The V and J ends lost 3 bases and 3 bases respectively, with 18 bases between them. CDR3 in amino acids: CASSGGGGPEYYGYTF. The CDR3 nucleotides read TGTGCCAGCAGCGGAGGAGGGGGACCTGAATACTATGGCTACACCTTC.

The V call is TRBV7-9, the J call TRBJ1-2; TRBD1 agrees at 9 bases. Losses at the gene ends were 5 bases for V and 7 bases for J; bases not matched to a gene: 8. Germline values: CDR1 SEHNR, CDR2 FQNEAQ (reference sequence). The CDR3 has 14 amino acids. In nucleotides, the CDR3 is TGTGCCAGCAGCCTATGGACAGGGGAATTTGGCTACACCTTC. Translation: CASSLWTGEFGYTF.

The chain joins TRBV28 to TRBJ2-5, with D uncertain. The ends were cut back, 5 bases at V and 1 base at J, with 11 bases in the middle. Germline V CDR1 and CDR2: MDHEN, SYDVKM. The CDR3 extends over 14 amino acids. Here the CDR3 reads CASSTQMFQETQYF. The CDR3 DNA reads as TGTGCCAGCAGTACCCAGATGTTCCAAGAGACCCAGTACTTC.

The rearrangement joins TRBV9 to TRBJ2-7; 9 bases are shared with TRBD2. This CDR3 is built from 14 residues. Trimming at V came to 2 bases and at J to 2 bases, leaving 2 bases not matched to a gene. Looked up from germline, CDR1 is SGDLS and CDR2 is YYNGEE. CDR3 coding DNA: TGTGCCAGCAGCGTTAGCGGGAGTGCCTACGAGCAGTACTTC. Protein sequence: CASSVSGSAYEQYF.

The V call is TRBV9, the J call TRBJ2-7, with TRBD1 matching over 9 bases. This CDR3 is 14 amino acids long. CDR1 and CDR2 from the germline V gene are SGDLS and YYNGEE. The V and J ends lost 3 bases and 2 bases, in that order; junction bases with no gene match: 3. CDR3 sequence (DNA): TGTGCCAGCAGCGAGGGACAGGGTACCTACGAGCAGTACTTC. This gives the protein CASSEGQGTYEQYF.

This chain connects TRBV5-6 to TRBJ2-1, with TRBD2 identical over 11 bases. Germline V gene lookup returns CDR1 SGHDT and CDR2 YYEEEE. The length of the CDR3 is 16 residues. Trimming removed 1 base from V and 7 bases from J; junction bases left unmatched: 7. The CDR3 DNA sequence: TGTGCCAGCAGCTTGTTTGGGTCTAGCGGGAGGAATGAGCAGTTCTTC. It is translated as CASSLFGSSGRNEQFF.

The chain combines TRBV6-6 with TRBJ1-1, with a possible D match to TRBD1 (6 bases). Trimming shortened V by 6 bases and J by 3 bases, and 20 bases separated the two germline ends. Germline values: CDR1 MNHNY, CDR2 SVGAGI (reference sequence). The CDR3 runs to 16 residues. The CDR3 spells CASSPPGGRAHTEAFF. Written as DNA, the CDR3 is TGTGCCAGCAGCCCCCCCGGGGGCCGTGCCCACACTGAAGCTTTCTTT.

The rearrangement joins TRBV7-9 to TRBJ2-1, with TRBD2 matching over 9 bases. Germline trimming cut 5 bases from V and 15 bases from J; bases unmatched to any gene: 11. The CDR3 spans 13 residues. CDR1 SEHNR and CDR2 FQNEAQ come from the germline V gene (reference sequence). The CDR3 protein is CASSPLASGIRFF. For the CDR3, the DNA is TGTGCCAGCAGCCCTCTGGCTAGCGGGATAAGGTTCTTC.

The chain has TRBV4-2 and TRBJ1-1; 7 nucleotides agree with TRBD1. This CDR3 comprises 13 residues. The germline gives CDR1 LGHNA, CDR2 YNFKEQ. V lost 0 bases and J lost 10; bases outside the gene matches: 5. In nucleotides, the CDR3 is TGTGCCAGCAGCCAAGATCGAGGGGGCTTAGCTTTCTTT. Protein: CASSQDRGGLAFF.